The 19 T cell receptor beta chains given below trace back to one sample, sequenced in a study of T-cell reconstitution after alpha-beta-depleted transplantation in children. Preparing the TCRbeta library involved the use of unique molecular identifiers. TCRdb reprocessed the PCR reads via MiXCR and lists one record per CDR3 protein. The sample includes under 75,000 distinct CDR3 sequences, around 9.9% seen only once; the top ten take about 13%. The sample was PBMCs, taken before TCRalphabeta/CD19-depleted stem cell transplant. All receptors derive from a boy between 5 and 17 years old with acute myeloid leukemia, due to receive a stem cell transplant.

V usage is TRBV12-3 or TRBV12-4 and J usage is TRBJ1-1; D may be TRBD1 (5 bases). The CDR3 has 14 amino acids. V was pared by 6 bases and J by 3 bases, with 14 bases between. For the CDR3, the DNA is TGTGCCAGCAGCGGCGGGGGTGGCCACACTGAAGCTTTCTTT. Its protein is CASSGGGGHTEAFF.

This clonotype was recorded at least ten times. The V gene is TRBV20-1, the J gene TRBJ2-3, with D perhaps matching TRBD1 or TRBD2 (6 bases each). The germline CDR1 and CDR2 sequences are DFQATT and SNEGSKA (reference sequence). V gave up 3 bases and J gave up 1 base, with 23 bases separating them. The CDR3 sequence is 18 residues long. CDR3 protein: CSASKHSGGGTRTDTQYF. The CDR3 DNA sequence: TGCAGTGCTAGCAAACACAGTGGGGGCGGGACCCGCACAGATACGCAGTATTTT.

The table lists this clonotype with many counts. CDR3 coding DNA: TGCGCCAGCAGCCAAGGCCAAAATTTATTAGGGACTATCGATGAGCAGTTCTTC. Its translation is CASSQGQNLLGTIDEQFF. The rearrangement uses TRBV4-1 and TRBJ2-1; TRBD2 matches 7 bases. This CDR3 region has 18 residues. The germline gives CDR1 MGHRA, CDR2 YSYEKL. The V gene end was trimmed by 1 base and the J gene end by 8 bases; junction bases not matched to a gene: 17.

This chain uses TRBV20-1 with TRBJ2-5; tentative D call: TRBD2 (6 bases). The germline V gene has CDR1 DFQATT and CDR2 SNEGSKA (reference sequence). This CDR3 spans 15 amino acids. V lost 2 bases, J lost 5 bases, and 18 bases lay in between. DNA for the CDR3: TGCAGTGCTAGAATCCGGGACTCCAATGCGGAGACCCAGTACTTC. Translated: CSARIRDSNAETQYF.

A note on this clonotype: With a much larger clone just one base away, this may be a read error. The V gene is TRBV20-1, the J gene TRBJ2-1; 10 bases agree with TRBD2. Germline V gene lookup returns CDR1 DFQATT and CDR2 SNEGSKA (reference sequence). This CDR3 comprises 16 residues. In nucleotides, the CDR3 is TGCTGTGCTAGAGTTGCTCTAGCGGGAGTGCGTAATGAGCAGTTCTTC. It encodes CCARVALAGVRNEQFF.

This clonotype has just a few counts. The chain is built from TRBV6-5 and TRBJ2-3, with 8 positions matching TRBD2. Losses at the gene ends were 4 bases for V and 6 bases for J; bases not matched to a gene: 12. Germline loops: CDR1 MNHEY, CDR2 SVGAGI. CDR3 size: 16 residues. DNA for the CDR3: TGTGCCAGCAGTTCCCCGAGGGGTAGCGGGACTGATACGCAGTATTTT. Translating gives CASSSPRGSGTDTQYF.

At least ten counts were recorded for this clonotype. The rearrangement joins TRBV25-1 to TRBJ1-6, with D possibly matching TRBD1 (5 bases). The V end was cut by 8 bases, the J end by 5 bases, with 13 bases between. Germline loops: CDR1 MGHDK, CDR2 SYGVNS. This CDR3 has 14 residues. The CDR3 DNA reads as TGTGCCAGCGTTGGGACCTCAAATAATTCACCCCTCCACTTT. Protein sequence: CASVGTSNNSPLHF.

This clonotype was seen a handful of times. The chain links TRBV6-2 or TRBV6-3 to TRBJ2-7; no reliable D call. Deletions cut 2 bases from V and 7 bases from J, with 9 bases between. Germline V gene data show CDR1 as MNHEY and CDR2 as SVGEGT. This CDR3 region has 12 residues. The CDR3 sequence is CASSYPSQEQYF. In DNA form, the CDR3 reads TGTGCCAGCAGTTACCCCTCGCAGGAGCAGTACTTC.

The V call is TRBV7-8, the J call TRBJ2-1; 8 nucleotides line up with TRBD2. The CDR3 loop spans 14 amino acids. Trimming at V came to 5 bases and at J to 7 bases, leaving 7 bases not matched to a gene. Germline V lookup: CDR1 SGHVS, CDR2 FQNEAQ. The CDR3 region has the DNA TGTGCCAGCAGCCCCGAGGCGGGGGGAAATGAGCAGTTCTTC. It encodes CASSPEAGGNEQFF.

This clonotype was found many times. The V and J genes are TRBV10-2 and TRBJ2-3, with D possibly being TRBD1 (5 bases). The germline V and J ends were trimmed by 6 bases and 2 bases, with 9 bases remaining between them. Germline CDR1 and CDR2: WSHSY and SAAADI. This CDR3 region has 13 residues. Here the CDR3 DNA reads TGCGCCAGCAGCGACAGTTACACAGATACGCAGTATTTT. This codes for CASSDSYTDTQYF.

This clonotype was seen more than once but under ten times. V usage is TRBV30 and J usage is TRBJ1-1; no reliable D call. From germline, CDR1 is GTSNPN and CDR2 SVGIG (reference sequence). V dropped 2 bases and J dropped 5 bases, with 12 bases sitting between them. The CDR3 has 13 amino acids. CDR3 in amino acids: CAWSLYLQTEAFF. DNA of the CDR3: TGTGCCTGGAGTTTGTACCTCCAAACTGAAGCTTTCTTT.

This clonotype was counted between two and nine times. The chain combines TRBV18 with TRBJ2-1; 13 nucleotides line up with TRBD2. V shed 4 bases, J shed 2 bases, and the junction held 8 bases outside the gene matches. This CDR3 region has 18 residues. Germline assignment: CDR1 KGHSH and CDR2 LQKENI. CDR3 DNA: TGTGCCAGCTCACACGGACTAGCGGGAGTACCCCCCTACAATGAGCAGTTCTTC. Amino acids: CASSHGLAGVPPYNEQFF.

In its sample, this clonotype was seen a few times. A much larger clone is a single base away; this may be a read error. The chain uses TRBV29-1 and TRBJ1-2; the match to TRBD1 covers 7 bases. Germline V CDR1 and CDR2: SQVTM, ANQGSEA. The CDR3 covers 14 residues. J gave up 2 bases and V 6 bases, and 9 bases lay outside the gene matches. DNA of the CDR3: TGCAGCGTCTCGGGGGGACAGAAGAACTATGGCTACACCTTC. This sequence encodes CSVSGGQKNYGYTF.

This clonotype was seen many times. The chain uses TRBV10-3 and TRBJ1-5; 7 nucleotides line up with TRBD1. Germline lookup yields CDR1 ENHRY and CDR2 SYGVKD. The CDR3 extends over 15 amino acids. Unmatched junction bases numbered 9, after V lost 3 bases and J lost 7 bases. The CDR3 nucleotides read TGTGCCATCAGTGACTCTACAGGGGATAGCCAGCCCCAGCATTTT. Residues: CAISDSTGDSQPQHF.

This clonotype was counted ten times or more. This CDR3 is CSATRLAGGTGELFF. CDR3 bases: TGCAGTGCTACCCGACTAGCGGGAGGCACCGGGGAGCTGTTTTTT. This chain connects TRBV20-1 to TRBJ2-2; 13 bases fit TRBD2. CDR1 DFQATT and CDR2 SNEGSKA come from the germline V gene (reference sequence). There are 15 residues in the CDR3. The V and J ends lost 4 bases and 4 bases, in that order; junction bases with no gene match: 3.

A few counts support this clonotype. The V and J genes are TRBV7-3 and TRBJ2-1; 7 bases fit TRBD2. With V trimmed by 5 bases and J by 10 bases, 8 bases remained unmatched. CDR1 is SGHTA and CDR2 is FQGTGA in the germline V gene. CDR3 size: 13 residues. CDR3: CASSTGAGEEQFF. In nucleotides, the CDR3 is TGTGCCAGCAGCACGGGTGCGGGAGAGGAGCAGTTCTTC.

The table lists this clonotype with many counts. The V and J genes are TRBV4-2 and TRBJ2-7; 9 bases map to TRBD1. The V gene end was trimmed by 4 bases and the J gene end by 4 bases; junction bases not matched to a gene: 8. The CDR3 spans 15 residues. The germline V gene has CDR1 LGHNA and CDR2 YNFKEQ. In DNA, the CDR3 is TGTGCCAGCAGCCTTGGAACGGACAGGGGTTACGAGCAGTACTTC. As protein: CASSLGTDRGYEQYF.

This clonotype was picked up many times. The V call is TRBV20-1, the J call TRBJ2-4; D gene unclear. V lost 0 bases and J 0 bases, leaving 9 bases between the germline ends. The CDR3 extends over 15 amino acids. Germline CDR1 is DFQATT and CDR2 is SNEGSKA (reference sequence). The CDR3 coding sequence is TGCAGTGCTAGAGAGGCAGAGATAGCCAAAAACATTCAGTACTTC. Amino acids: CSAREAEIAKNIQYF.

The rearrangement links TRBV4-3 to TRBJ1-1; 10 positions match TRBD1. This CDR3 region has 17 residues. From germline, CDR1 is LGHNA and CDR2 YSLEER. The V and J ends lost 6 bases and 2 bases, in that order; junction bases with no gene match: 12. The CDR3: CASSRGTGTGVNTEAFF. In DNA, the CDR3 is TGCGCCAGCAGTCGGGGAACCGGGACAGGGGTAAACACTGAAGCTTTCTTT.